This T cell receptor (beta chain) stems from a study of blood T cell repertoires in COVID-19. The germline V gene encodes CDR1 SGHKS and CDR2 YYEKEE (reference sequence). V gave up 4 bases and J gave up 0 bases; unmatched junction bases: 9. The CDR3 length is 16 residues. Sequencing was performed with immunoSEQ multiplex PCR; in TCRdb, only in-frame clones are kept and a portion is missing. The sample shows some 240,000 clones, around 87% of them seen only once. The TCR comes from a woman aged 40 to 55 with acute COVID-19. The V call is TRBV5-5, the J call TRBJ1-1; 7 bases are a match to TRBD1. Sequences were obtained from PBMCs or T cells enriched from blood (not recorded which). The CDR3 nucleotides are TGTGCCAGCAGCGTGGGACAGTACCCCATGAACACTGAAGCTTTCTTT. Encoded protein: CASSVGQYPMNTEAFF.